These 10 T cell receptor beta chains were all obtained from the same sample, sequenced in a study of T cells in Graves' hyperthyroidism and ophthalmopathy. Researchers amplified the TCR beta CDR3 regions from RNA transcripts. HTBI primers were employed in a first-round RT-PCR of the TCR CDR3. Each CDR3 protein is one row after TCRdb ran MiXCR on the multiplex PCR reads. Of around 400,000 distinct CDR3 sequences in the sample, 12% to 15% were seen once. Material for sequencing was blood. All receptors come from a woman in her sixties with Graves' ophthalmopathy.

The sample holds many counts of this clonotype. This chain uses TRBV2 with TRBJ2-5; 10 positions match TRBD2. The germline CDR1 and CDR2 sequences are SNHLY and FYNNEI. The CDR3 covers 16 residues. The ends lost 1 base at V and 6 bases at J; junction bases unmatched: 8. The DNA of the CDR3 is TGTGCCAGCAGTGAAGAGTCAGCGGGAGGGGGAAAGACCCAGTACTTC. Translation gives CASSEESAGGGKTQYF.

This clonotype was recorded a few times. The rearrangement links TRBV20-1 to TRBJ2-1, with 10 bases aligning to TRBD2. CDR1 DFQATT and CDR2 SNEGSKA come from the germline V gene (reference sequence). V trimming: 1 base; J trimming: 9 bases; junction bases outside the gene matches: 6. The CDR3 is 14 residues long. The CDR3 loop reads CSARVVAGGREQFF. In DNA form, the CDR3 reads TGCAGTGCTAGAGTAGTAGCGGGAGGTCGTGAGCAGTTCTTC.

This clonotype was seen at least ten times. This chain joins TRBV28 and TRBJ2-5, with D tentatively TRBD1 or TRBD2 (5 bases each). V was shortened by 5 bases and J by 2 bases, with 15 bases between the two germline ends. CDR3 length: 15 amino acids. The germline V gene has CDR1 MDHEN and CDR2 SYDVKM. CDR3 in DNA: TGTGCCAGCAGTACTGGGACCGACTATCAAGAGACCCAGTACTTC. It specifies CASSTGTDYQETQYF.

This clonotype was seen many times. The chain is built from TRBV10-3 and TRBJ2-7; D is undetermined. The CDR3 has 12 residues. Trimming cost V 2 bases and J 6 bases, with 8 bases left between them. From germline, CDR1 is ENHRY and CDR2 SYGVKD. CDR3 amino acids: CAISEVRTEQYF. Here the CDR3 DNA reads TGTGCCATCAGTGAGGTTCGCACCGAGCAGTACTTC.

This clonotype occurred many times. DNA for the CDR3: TGTGCCAGCAGCGTAGCTCTAAGGGAGGGAGATACGCAGTATTTT. It encodes CASSVALREGDTQYF. The chain has TRBV9 and TRBJ2-3; 7 bases are shared with TRBD2. The CDR3 length is 15 residues. Per the germline V gene, CDR1 is SGDLS and CDR2 is YYNGEE. V lost 0 bases and J lost 5; bases outside the gene matches: 6.

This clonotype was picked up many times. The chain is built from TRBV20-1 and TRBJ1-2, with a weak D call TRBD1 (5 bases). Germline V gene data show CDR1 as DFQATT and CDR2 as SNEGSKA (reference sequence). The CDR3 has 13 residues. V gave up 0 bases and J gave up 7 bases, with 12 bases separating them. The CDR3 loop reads CSAREPGALGYTF. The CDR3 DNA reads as TGCAGTGCTAGAGAGCCCGGGGCTCTTGGCTACACCTTC.

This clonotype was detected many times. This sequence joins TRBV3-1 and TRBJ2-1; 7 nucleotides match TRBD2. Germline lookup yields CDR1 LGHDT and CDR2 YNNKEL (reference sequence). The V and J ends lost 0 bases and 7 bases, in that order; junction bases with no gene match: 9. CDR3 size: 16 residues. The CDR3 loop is CASSQEVAGARNEQFF. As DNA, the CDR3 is TGTGCCAGCAGCCAAGAAGTCGCGGGAGCCAGGAATGAGCAGTTCTTC.

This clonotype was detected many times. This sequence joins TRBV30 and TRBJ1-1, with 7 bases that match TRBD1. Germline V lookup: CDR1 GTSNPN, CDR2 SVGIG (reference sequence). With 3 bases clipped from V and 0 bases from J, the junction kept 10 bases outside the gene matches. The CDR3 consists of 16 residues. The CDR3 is CAWSDRQGPLNTEAFF. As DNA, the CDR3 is TGTGCCTGGAGCGATAGACAGGGTCCCCTGAACACTGAAGCTTTCTTT.

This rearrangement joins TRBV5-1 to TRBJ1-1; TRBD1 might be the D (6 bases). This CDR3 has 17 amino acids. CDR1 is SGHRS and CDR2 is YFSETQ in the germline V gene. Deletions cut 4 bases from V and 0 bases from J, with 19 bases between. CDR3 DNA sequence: TGCGCCAGCAGCGGGGGCGACAGAGTTTATTTGAACACTGAAGCTTTCTTT. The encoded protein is CASSGGDRVYLNTEAFF.

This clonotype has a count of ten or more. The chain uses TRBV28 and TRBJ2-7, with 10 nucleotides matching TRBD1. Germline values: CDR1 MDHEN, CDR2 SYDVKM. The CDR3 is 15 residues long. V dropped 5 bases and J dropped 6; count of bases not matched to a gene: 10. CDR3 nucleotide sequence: TGTGCCAGCAGTCCACAGGGACAGGGGATCTCCGAGCAGTACTTC. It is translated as CASSPQGQGISEQYF.